The text below deals with one T cell receptor beta chain. Antigen: not known. This sample was included in a study of regulatory T cells in long-lasting Graves disease. Study background: Those Graves' patients who were newly diagnosed had been on antithyroid drugs under 3 months. Study-wide points: Persistent disease samples used TRBV28, TRBJ1-2 and TRBJ2-5 preferentially.

iRepertoire HTBI primers and Arm-PCR of CDR3 regions built TCR beta libraries. TCRdb called the multiplex PCR reads again in MiXCR, with one record for every CDR3 protein. The table includes 400,000 to 500,000 distinct CDR3 sequences, 11% to 15% detected once. Specified time point: newly diagnosed GD, antithyroid drugs for less than 3 months. PBMC RNA served as the TCR library source. American Thyroid Association guidelines were used to diagnose Graves' disease. This CDR3 comprises 15 residues. With 3 bases removed from V and 3 bases from J, the gap between germline ends came to 15 bases. These data were also filed under a second study, of T cells in Graves' hyperthyroidism and ophthalmopathy. From that second work: The HTBI set primed first-round TCR CDR3 RT-PCR.

This chain connects TRBV12-3 or TRBV12-4 to TRBJ2-7, with a possible D match to TRBD2 (5 bases). The sample was peripheral blood mononuclear cells (PBMCs), taken at new diagnosis, from a patient treated with antithyroid drugs. This clonotype was obtained from a woman between 50 and 59 years old with Graves disease. CDR3 DNA sequence: TGTGCCAGCAGTTTTGGGTTTGGCGCGGGCTACGAGCAGTACTTC. Its protein product is CASSFGFGAGYEQYF.